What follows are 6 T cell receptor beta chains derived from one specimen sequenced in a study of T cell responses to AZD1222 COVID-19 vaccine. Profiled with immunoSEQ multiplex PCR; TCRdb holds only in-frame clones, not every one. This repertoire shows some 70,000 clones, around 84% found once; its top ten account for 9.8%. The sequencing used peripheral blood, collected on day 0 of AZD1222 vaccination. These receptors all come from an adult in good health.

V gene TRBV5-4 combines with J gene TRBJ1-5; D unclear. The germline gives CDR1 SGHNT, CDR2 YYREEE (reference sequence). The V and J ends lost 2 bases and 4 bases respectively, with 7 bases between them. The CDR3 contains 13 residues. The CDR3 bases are TGTGCCAGCAGCTTTGGGGAAAATCAGCCCCAGCATTTT. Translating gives CASSFGENQPQHF.

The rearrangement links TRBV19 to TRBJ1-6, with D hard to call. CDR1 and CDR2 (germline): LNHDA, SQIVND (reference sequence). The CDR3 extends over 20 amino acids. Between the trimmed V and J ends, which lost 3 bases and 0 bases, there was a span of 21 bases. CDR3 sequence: CASSIFAMRTDSSYNSPLHF. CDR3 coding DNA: TGTGCCAGTAGTATTTTCGCCATGAGGACCGATAGCTCCTATAATTCACCCCTCCACTTT.

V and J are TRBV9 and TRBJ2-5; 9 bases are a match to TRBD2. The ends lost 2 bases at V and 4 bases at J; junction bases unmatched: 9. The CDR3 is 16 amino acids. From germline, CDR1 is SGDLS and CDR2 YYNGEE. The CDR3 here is CASSVYSGGRSETQYF. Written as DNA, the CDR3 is TGTGCCAGCAGCGTGTATAGCGGGGGCCGTTCAGAGACCCAGTACTTC.

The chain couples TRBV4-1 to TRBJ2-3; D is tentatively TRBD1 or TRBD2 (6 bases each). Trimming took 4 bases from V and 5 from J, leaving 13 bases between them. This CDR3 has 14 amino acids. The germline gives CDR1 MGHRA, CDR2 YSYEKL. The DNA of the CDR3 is TGCGCCAGCAGCCCGAGGGGGGCCAGAGATACGCAGTATTTT. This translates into CASSPRGARDTQYF.

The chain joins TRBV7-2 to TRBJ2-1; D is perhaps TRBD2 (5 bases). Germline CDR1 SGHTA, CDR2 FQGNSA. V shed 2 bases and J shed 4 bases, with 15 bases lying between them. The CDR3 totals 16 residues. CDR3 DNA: TGTGCCAGCAGCTTAATTCCCGGGGTCGGATACAATGAGCAGTTCTTC. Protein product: CASSLIPGVGYNEQFF.

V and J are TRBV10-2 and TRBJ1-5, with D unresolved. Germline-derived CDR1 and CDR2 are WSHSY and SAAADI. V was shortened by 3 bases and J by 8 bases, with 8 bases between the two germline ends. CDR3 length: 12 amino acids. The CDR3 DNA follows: TGCGCCAGCAGTGACGATAAAGAGCCCCAGCATTTT. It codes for CASSDDKEPQHF.